This passage covers 16 T cell receptor beta chains from one sample sequenced in a study of T cell responses to AZD1222 COVID-19 vaccine. This table comes from immunoSEQ multiplex PCR, and its TCRdb copy is limited to in-frame clones, with some not included. In the table there are some 130,000 clones, over 80% of which are singletons. Sequenced here: peripheral blood, sampled 28 days after the second AZD1222 dose. These receptors were obtained from an adult who received the AZD1222 COVID-19 vaccine.

The chain has TRBV6-5 and TRBJ1-2, with D perhaps TRBD1 (6 bases). CDR1 is MNHEY and CDR2 is SVGAGI in the germline V gene. The V gene lost 5 bases and the J gene lost 9 bases, with 22 bases spanning the gap. The CDR3 runs to 15 residues. The CDR3 sequence: CASSPSGGGMFRYTF. The CDR3 DNA reads as TGTGCCAGCAGTCCCAGCGGAGGGGGTATGTTTCGCTACACCTTC.

In its sample, this clone was seen once. The chain joins TRBV2 to TRBJ1-2; D is perhaps TRBD1 (5 bases). The germline gives CDR1 SNHLY, CDR2 FYNNEI. The germline V and J ends were trimmed by 0 bases and 8 bases, with 13 bases remaining between them. This CDR3 has 14 residues. This CDR3 reads CASSEATGDRGYTF. The DNA for the CDR3 is TGTGCCAGCAGTGAAGCTACAGGAGATCGGGGCTACACCTTC.

The V call is TRBV20-1, the J call TRBJ2-7; D unresolved. The J call is in doubt because the DNA end fits TRBJ2-5 better. CDR1 and CDR2 from the germline V gene are DFQATT and SNEGSKA (reference sequence). The CDR3 is 10 amino acids. Here the CDR3 reads CSARRGTQYF. As DNA, the CDR3 is TGCAGTGCTAGGAGAGGGACCCAGTACTTC.

This clone was picked up one time. The chain employs TRBV5-4 and TRBJ1-6; D perhaps matches TRBD1 (5 bases). Germline CDR1 SGHNT, CDR2 YYREEE (reference sequence). This CDR3 contains 14 residues. The ends were cut back, 6 bases at V and 8 bases at J, with 15 bases in the middle. The CDR3 loop is CASTAGLGDSPLHF. As DNA, the CDR3 is TGTGCCAGCACCGCAGGGCTGGGGGATTCACCCCTCCACTTT.

This sequence joins TRBV16 and TRBJ1-2, with 12 bases lining up with TRBD1. This CDR3 is built from 13 residues. With V trimmed by 8 bases and J by 7 bases, 5 bases remained unmatched. CDR1 KGHSY and CDR2 FQNENV come from the germline V gene. CDR3: CASAGQGAGGYTF. The DNA for the CDR3 is TGTGCCAGCGCGGGACAGGGGGCAGGTGGCTACACCTTC.

The chain has TRBV28 and TRBJ2-2; D is perhaps TRBD1 (6 bases). The germline V gene encodes CDR1 MDHEN and CDR2 SYDVKM. The CDR3 has 15 amino acids. Trimming took off 3 bases at V and 5 bases at J, with 13 bases between the two ends. The CDR3 sequence is CASSFNPQGTGELFF. CDR3 coding DNA: TGTGCCAGCAGTTTTAACCCTCAGGGGACCGGGGAGCTGTTTTTT.

The table lists this clone with a count of one. Other DNA sequences in this sample translate to the same CDR3. The V and J genes are TRBV6-5 and TRBJ1-5; no reliable D call. The germline V and J ends were trimmed by 5 bases and 1 base, with 12 bases remaining between them. This CDR3 is 15 amino acids long. In germline, CDR1 is MNHEY, CDR2 SVGAGI. CDR3 sequence (DNA): TGTGCCAGCAGTCGCAACCGGGAGAGCAATCAGCCCCAGCATTTT. It translates to CASSRNRESNQPQHF.

The rearrangement uses TRBV19 and TRBJ1-1; maybe TRBD1 (5 bases). The CDR3 is 13 residues long. The ends were cut back, 7 bases at V and 4 bases at J, with 13 bases in the middle. CDR1 is LNHDA, CDR2 SQIVND, per germline (reference sequence). CDR3 coding DNA: TGTGCCAGTAACTACGGGGGGGTCACTGAAGCTTTCTTT. This translates into CASNYGGVTEAFF.

V usage is TRBV9 and J usage is TRBJ2-7, with D perhaps TRBD2 (7 bases). The CDR3 covers 14 residues. Trimming stripped 3 bases from V and 7 bases from J, with 17 bases between. CDR1 and CDR2 from the germline V gene are SGDLS and YYNGEE. DNA for the CDR3: TGTGCCAGCAGCGGAGGGGGGGAGTTCGGTGAGCAGTACTTC. Its protein is CASSGGGEFGEQYF.

This chain connects TRBV9 to TRBJ2-5; the D gene is possibly TRBD2 (5 bases). V gave up 4 bases and J gave up 2 bases, with 21 bases separating them. This CDR3 is built from 17 residues. The V gene's germline CDR1 is SGDLS and CDR2 YYNGEE. CDR3 nucleotides: TGTGCCAGCAGCCCCCTCGGAAACCCCTCGGGGCAAGAGACCCAGTACTTC. This encodes CASSPLGNPSGQETQYF.

V usage is TRBV6-1 and J usage is TRBJ1-5, with D perhaps matching TRBD1 (5 bases). The CDR3 runs to 14 residues. Per germline, CDR1 MNHNS and CDR2 SASEGT. The V and J ends lost 3 bases and 7 bases respectively, with 13 bases between them. CDR3 coding DNA: TGTGCCAGCAGTGAGTCGGGGCGCGGGCAGCCCCAGCATTTT. This translates into CASSESGRGQPQHF.

The V and J genes are TRBV3-1 (or the pseudogene TRBV3-2) and TRBJ2-5; D uncertain. Deletions cut 7 bases from V and 3 bases from J, with 12 bases between. Germline V gives CDR1 LGHDT, CDR2 YNNKEL (reference sequence). The CDR3 loop spans 13 amino acids. The CDR3 sequence is CASTSGGEETQYF. In DNA, the CDR3 is TGTGCCAGCACCTCCGGCGGTGAAGAGACCCAGTACTTC.

This chain uses TRBV30 with TRBJ1-2, with a weak D call TRBD1 (6 bases). Between the trimmed V and J ends, which lost 3 bases and 10 bases, there was a span of 21 bases. The germline V gene has CDR1 GTSNPN and CDR2 SVGIG (reference sequence). This CDR3 is built from 14 residues. CDR3 DNA: TGTGCCTGGAGCCCCTTCGGGGGGGCTTCTGTCTACACCTTC. Translating it yields CAWSPFGGASVYTF.

The V gene is TRBV7-9, the J gene TRBJ1-4; D not certain. Trimming stripped 5 bases from V and 0 bases from J, with 13 bases between. Germline V CDR1 and CDR2: SEHNR, FQNEAQ (reference sequence). CDR3 length: 16 residues. DNA of the CDR3: TGTGCCAGCAGCCCTCCCTGGCGGTCAACTAATGAAAAACTGTTTTTT. This sequence encodes CASSPPWRSTNEKLFF. Together with reference TRBV7-9 and TRBJ1-4, the CDR3 gives the full variable domain: DTGVSQNPRHKITKRGQNVTFRCDPISEHNRLYWYRQTLGQGPEFLTYFQNEAQLEKSRLLSDRFSAERPKGSFSTLEIQRTEQGDSAMYLCASSPPWRSTNEKLFFGSGTQLSVL.

This chain joins TRBV5-1 and TRBJ1-5, with 8 bases that match TRBD1. This CDR3 is built from 14 residues. In germline, CDR1 is SGHRS, CDR2 YFSETQ. V lost 3 bases and J lost 6; bases outside the gene matches: 5. The CDR3 coding sequence is TGCGCCAGCAGCTCAACTGGACAGGGTCAGCCCCAGCATTTT. It yields the protein CASSSTGQGQPQHF.

This clone was detected only once. The rearrangement uses TRBV18 and TRBJ2-3; D possibly corresponds to TRBD2 (6 bases). V was pared by 1 base and J by 4 bases, with 6 bases between. The CDR3 length is 13 residues. Germline V gene sequence: CDR1 KGHSH, CDR2 LQKENI. This chain's CDR3 is CASSPRGADTQYF. In nucleotides, the CDR3 is TGTGCCAGCTCACCACGGGGGGCAGATACGCAGTATTTT.